What follows describes a single T cell receptor beta chain. The data were taken from a study of human T cells and chemical hapten exposure. Time point meaning: healthy volunteer bleed at 6 weeks. Total RNA was isolated from whole blood that had not been fractionated. TCRdb re-analysed the RACE reads in MiXCR, keeping a single row per CDR3 protein. The sample carries some 81,000 distinct CDR3 sequences, about 8.6% recorded once. Sequenced: whole blood. The receptor was isolated from a female donor in good health. Some clones in this sample may be carry-over from other donors' samples.

This chain's CDR3 is CASSLGTTVYGYTF. CDR3 bases: TGTGCCAGCAGCCTGGGCACGACAGTTTATGGCTACACCTTC. This chain links TRBV5-6 with TRBJ1-2; D might be TRBD1 (5 bases). The ends were cut back, 4 bases at V and 5 bases at J, with 15 bases in the middle. Germline V gene sequence: CDR1 SGHDT, CDR2 YYEEEE. The CDR3 contains 14 residues.